This TCR beta chain was sequenced in a study of cytomegalovirus exposure and HLA in healthy donors. The germline V gene has CDR1 SGHRS and CDR2 YFSETQ. After removal of 5 bases from V and 2 bases from J, the junction contained 2 bases not matched to a gene. The CDR3 is made up of 13 amino acids. Study-wide findings and caveats: TCR sequences were mostly rare, though some public TCRs occurred in many donors. The authors judged a highly shared variant cluster likely a sequencing artifact. Listed as cytomegalovirus-associated were over 150 TCR beta chains. Reports showed the classifier diagnosing cytomegalovirus status with high specificity and sensitivity.

The PCR used 60 Vbeta and 13 Jbeta primers. TCRdb keeps only in-frame clones here, not all; method: immunoSEQ multiplex PCR. The table lists around 200,000 clones, approximately 81% of them singletons. As to this clone: Its antigen is unidentified.

What was sequenced was PBMCs. This chain connects TRBV5-1 to TRBJ2-5; 8 nucleotides align to TRBD1. The receptor was derived from a woman in her 50s in good health and CMV-seronegative. The CDR3 sequence: CASRGTGQETQYF. CDR3 DNA sequence: TGCGCCAGCAGAGGGACAGGTCAAGAGACCCAGTACTTC.